This paragraph reports one T cell receptor (beta chain). The study sampled blood at baseline, cycle 4 day 1, and cycle 7 day 1. This sample is part of a study of OX40 agonist ivuxolimab in advanced cancers. Looking at the study overall: Patients with hepatocellular carcinoma, melanoma, renal cell or head and neck cancer made up the dose-escalation patients.

The protocol was immunoSEQ multiplex PCR, while the TCRdb copy is restricted to in-frame clones and leaves out a portion. The sample includes approximately 70,000 clones, 85% to 90% seen only once; the top ten take under 1%. Between the trimmed V and J ends, which lost 4 bases and 4 bases, there was a span of 10 bases. CDR1 SNHLY and CDR2 FYNNEI come from the germline V gene. The CDR3 extends over 13 amino acids. The sample in question was CD4+ or CD8+ T cells sorted from blood, obtained in a trial of the OX40 agonist ivuxolimab. The clonotype comes from an adult with an advanced solid tumor such as melanoma, head and neck, liver or kidney cancer. This chain joins TRBV2 and TRBJ1-1, with D tentatively TRBD1 (6 bases). The DNA of the CDR3 is TGTGCCAGCAGTGGACAGGCCAGCACTGAAGCTTTCTTT. It yields the protein CASSGQASTEAFF.